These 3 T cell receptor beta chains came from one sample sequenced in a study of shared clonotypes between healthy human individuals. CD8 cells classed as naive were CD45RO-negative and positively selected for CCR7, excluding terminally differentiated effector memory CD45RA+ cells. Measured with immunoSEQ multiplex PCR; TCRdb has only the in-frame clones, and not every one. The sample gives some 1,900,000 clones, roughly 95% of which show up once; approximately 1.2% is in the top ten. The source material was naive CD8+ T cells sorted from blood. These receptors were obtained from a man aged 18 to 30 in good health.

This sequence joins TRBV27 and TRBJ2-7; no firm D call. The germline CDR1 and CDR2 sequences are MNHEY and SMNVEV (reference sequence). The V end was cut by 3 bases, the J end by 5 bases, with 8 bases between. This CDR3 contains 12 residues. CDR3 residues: CASSFQGNEQYF. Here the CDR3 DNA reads TGTGCCAGCAGTTTTCAAGGGAACGAGCAGTACTTC.

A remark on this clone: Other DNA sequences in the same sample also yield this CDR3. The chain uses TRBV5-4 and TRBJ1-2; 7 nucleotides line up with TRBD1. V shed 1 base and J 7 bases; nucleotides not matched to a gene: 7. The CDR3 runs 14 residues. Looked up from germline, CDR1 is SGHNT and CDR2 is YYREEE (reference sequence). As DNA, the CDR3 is TGTGCCAGCAGCTTGTTAGGGGGCGCAGGTGGCTACACCTTC. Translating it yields CASSLLGGAGGYTF.

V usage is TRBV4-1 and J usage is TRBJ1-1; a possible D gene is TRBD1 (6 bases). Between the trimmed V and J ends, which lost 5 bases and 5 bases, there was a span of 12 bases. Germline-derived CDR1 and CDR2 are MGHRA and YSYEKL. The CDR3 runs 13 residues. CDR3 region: CASSSRGLTEAFF. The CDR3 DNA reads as TGCGCCAGCAGCTCCCGGGGGCTTACTGAAGCTTTCTTT.